What follows are 18 T cell receptor beta chains derived from one specimen sequenced in a study of blood T cell repertoires in COVID-19. Data came from immunoSEQ multiplex PCR; TCRdb stores just in-frame clones and leaves some out. Among approximately 120,000 clones listed, around 85% were seen once. The sample consisted of peripheral blood. These TCRs come from a human donor in a cohort sampled during active COVID-19.

The chain carries TRBV7-9 and TRBJ2-3; perhaps TRBD1 as D (6 bases). The CDR3 loop spans 14 amino acids. With 5 bases removed from V and 4 bases from J, the gap between germline ends came to 13 bases. Germline CDR1 and CDR2: SEHNR and FQNEAQ (reference sequence). The CDR3 sequence is CASSRRQEADTQYF. The DNA of the CDR3 is TGTGCCAGCAGCCGCAGACAGGAGGCAGATACGCAGTATTTT. Full variable domain (missing parts from reference TRBV7-9 and TRBJ2-3): DTGVSQNPRHKITKRGQNVTFRCDPISEHNRLYWYRQTLGQGPEFLTYFQNEAQLEKSRLLSDRFSAERPKGSFSTLEIQRTEQGDSAMYLCASSRRQEADTQYFGPGTRLTVL.

The V gene is TRBV11-3, the J gene TRBJ1-2; D is perhaps TRBD1 (6 bases). Between the trimmed V and J ends, which lost 0 bases and 8 bases, there was a span of 16 bases. There are 15 residues in the CDR3. Germline CDR1 SGHNT, CDR2 YENEEA. The CDR3 nucleotides are TGTGCCAGCAGCTTAGATAATGTGGGGGCTAGAGGCTACACCTTC. This translates into CASSLDNVGARGYTF.

The chain employs TRBV24-1 and TRBJ2-5; TRBD2 matches 10 bases. The CDR3 extends over 16 amino acids. CDR1 KGHDR and CDR2 SFDVKD come from the germline V gene. V dropped 4 bases and J dropped 5; count of bases not matched to a gene: 9. CDR3: CATSDPRLAGEETQYF. In DNA form, the CDR3 reads TGTGCCACCAGTGACCCCAGGCTAGCGGGAGAGGAGACCCAGTACTTC.

J is TRBJ2-1 and V is TRBV6-4, with 8 bases identical to TRBD2. Germline V gene data show CDR1 as MRHNA and CDR2 as SNTAGT. The CDR3 covers 14 residues. Trimming took 4 bases from V and 8 from J; bases not matched to a gene: 7. The CDR3 region has the DNA TGTGCCAGCAGTGTGTTAGCGGGGCGGGATGAGCAGTTCTTC. Translated, it gives CASSVLAGRDEQFF.

This clone was seen only once. V usage is TRBV7-2 and J usage is TRBJ2-2; 8 bases line up with TRBD2. In germline, CDR1 is SGHTA, CDR2 FQGNSA. This CDR3 comprises 15 residues. V lost 1 base and J lost 6; bases outside the gene matches: 4. The CDR3 spells CASSLDPSGSGELFF. DNA of the CDR3: TGTGCCAGCAGCTTAGATCCTAGCGGGTCCGGGGAGCTGTTTTTT.

The V call is TRBV12-3 or TRBV12-4, the J call TRBJ1-5; D is uncertain. The CDR3 consists of 13 residues. The V gene lost 7 bases and the J gene lost 1 base, with 8 bases spanning the gap. The CDR3 reads CASTGESNQPQHF. The CDR3 DNA is TGTGCCAGCACCGGGGAAAGCAATCAGCCCCAGCATTTT.

The chain uses TRBV10-3 and TRBJ2-2, with 11 bases identical to TRBD2. J gave up 4 bases and V 2 bases, and 3 bases lay outside the gene matches. This CDR3 region has 16 residues. Germline values: CDR1 ENHRY, CDR2 SYGVKD. CDR3 coding DNA: TGTGCCATCAGTGAGACTACTAGCGGGGGCACCGGGGAGCTGTTTTTT. It is translated as CAISETTSGGTGELFF.

This chain links TRBV7-2 with TRBJ2-1; 13 positions agree with TRBD2. The trim removed 11 bases at V and 4 bases at J, leaving 5 bases unmatched. The germline gives CDR1 SGHTA, CDR2 FQGNSA. The CDR3 is made up of 14 amino acids. CDR3 nucleotide sequence: TGTGCCGCGAAGACTAGCGGGGGGTACAATGAGCAGTTCTTC. Residues: CAAKTSGGYNEQFF.

This chain joins TRBV2 and TRBJ1-6; D ambiguous. V was shortened by 10 bases and J by 7 bases, with 14 bases between the two germline ends. CDR3 length: 13 residues. Looked up from germline, CDR1 is SNHLY and CDR2 is FYNNEI. This CDR3 is CATKGVANSPLHF. CDR3 DNA: TGTGCCACGAAGGGAGTCGCAAATTCACCCCTCCACTTT.

The V and J genes are TRBV30 and TRBJ2-1; tentatively, D is TRBD1 (5 bases). Germline lookup yields CDR1 GTSNPN and CDR2 SVGIG (reference sequence). Trimming pared 1 base from V and 8 bases from J, leaving 6 bases between. The CDR3 length is 11 residues. The CDR3 nucleotides read TGTGCCTGGAGTGGCAGGGATGAGCAGTTCTTC. This translates into CAWSGRDEQFF. Together with reference TRBV30 and TRBJ2-1, the CDR3 gives the full variable domain: SQTIHQWPATLVQPVGSPLSLECTVEGTSNPNLYWYRQAAGRGLQLLFYSVGIGQISSEVPQNLSASRPQDRQFILSSKKLLLSDSGFYLCAWSGRDEQFFGPGTRLTVL.

The chain employs TRBV12-3 or TRBV12-4 and TRBJ1-1, with unresolved D. V dropped 4 bases and J dropped 6 bases, with 12 bases sitting between them. This CDR3 is built from 13 residues. The CDR3 protein is CASSSYFLPEAFF. CDR3 DNA: TGTGCCAGCAGTTCTTACTTCTTACCTGAAGCTTTCTTT.

This chain uses TRBV18 with TRBJ2-5; D uncertain. CDR3 length: 12 residues. Per germline, CDR1 KGHSH and CDR2 LQKENI. V lost 3 bases, J lost 0 bases, and 2 bases lay in between. Here the CDR3 reads CASSPNQETQYF. The CDR3, as DNA: TGTGCCAGCTCACCTAACCAAGAGACCCAGTACTTC.

The gene calls are TRBV7-9 and TRBJ2-3, with D perhaps matching TRBD2 (7 bases). The germline CDR1 and CDR2 sequences are SEHNR and FQNEAQ (reference sequence). The CDR3 consists of 16 residues. V was shortened by 5 bases and J by 2 bases, with 17 bases between the two germline ends. The CDR3 reads CASSPMGGASTDTQYF. The CDR3 DNA is TGTGCCAGCAGCCCCATGGGGGGGGCGTCCACAGATACGCAGTATTTT. The whole variable domain, filled in from reference TRBV7-9 and TRBJ2-3, reads DTGVSQNPRHKITKRGQNVTFRCDPISEHNRLYWYRQTLGQGPEFLTYFQNEAQLEKSRLLSDRFSAERPKGSFSTLEIQRTEQGDSAMYLCASSPMGGASTDTQYFGPGTRLTVL.

J is TRBJ2-5 and V is TRBV10-2; no firm D call. Per the germline V gene, CDR1 is WSHSY and CDR2 is SAAADI. The CDR3 sequence is 11 residues long. V gave up 7 bases and J gave up 3 bases, with 6 bases separating them. The CDR3 DNA is TGCGCCAGCACCGGAGAAGAGACCCAGTACTTC. Its translation: CASTGEETQYF.

The V call is TRBV6-2 or TRBV6-3, the J call TRBJ1-1; 9 bases are shared with TRBD1. V lost 3 bases to trimming and J lost 5 bases; unmatched junction nucleotides: 13. The CDR3 consists of 17 residues. Germline loops: CDR1 MNHEY, CDR2 SVGEGT. This CDR3 reads CASSYPPGGQGRTEAFF. CDR3 DNA: TGTGCCAGCAGTTATCCCCCGGGGGGACAGGGAAGGACTGAAGCTTTCTTT.

The chain joins TRBV21-1 to TRBJ2-2; the table's D gene call, TRBD1, was not cross checked with the DNA. TRBV21-1 is deemed a pseudogene. The CDR3 has 17 amino acids. DNA of the CDR3: TGTGCCAGCAGCGCCCCGACTGGACAGAATAACACCGGGGAGCTGTTTTTT. It specifies CASSAPTGQNNTGELFF.

This chain joins TRBV7-2 and TRBJ2-3, with a tentative D call TRBD2 (5 bases). CDR3 size: 13 residues. The ends were cut back, 4 bases at V and 9 bases at J, with 14 bases in the middle. The germline V gene encodes CDR1 SGHTA and CDR2 FQGNSA. The CDR3 loop reads CASSSPRGATQYF. The CDR3 bases are TGTGCCAGCAGCTCGCCTCGGGGTGCGACGCAGTATTTT.

As DNA, the CDR3 is TGTGCCAGCAGCCGCAGACTCTCGACTGCGAGAACTAATGAAAAACTGTTTTTT. This translates into CASSRRLSTARTNEKLFF. This chain connects TRBV5-6 to TRBJ1-4; D is uncertain. V was pared by 4 bases and J by 1 base, with 20 bases between. The CDR3 spans 18 residues. The germline CDR1 and CDR2 sequences are SGHDT and YYEEEE. The full variable domain, its missing parts supplied by reference TRBV5-6 and TRBJ1-4, is DAGVTQSPTHLIKTRGQQVTLRCSPKSGHDTVSWYQQALGQGPQFIFQYYEEEERQRGNFPDRFSGHQFPNYSSELNVNALLLGDSALYLCASSRRLSTARTNEKLFFGSGTQLSVL.